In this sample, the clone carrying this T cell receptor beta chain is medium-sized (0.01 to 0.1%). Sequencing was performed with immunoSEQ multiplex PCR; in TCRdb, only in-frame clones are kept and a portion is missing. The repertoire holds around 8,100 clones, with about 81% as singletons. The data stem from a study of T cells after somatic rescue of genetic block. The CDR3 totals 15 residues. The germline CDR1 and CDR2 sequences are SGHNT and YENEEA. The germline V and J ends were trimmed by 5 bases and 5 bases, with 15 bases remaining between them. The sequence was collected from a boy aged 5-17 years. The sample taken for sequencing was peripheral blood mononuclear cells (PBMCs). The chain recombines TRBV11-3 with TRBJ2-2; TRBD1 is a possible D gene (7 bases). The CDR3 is CASSADRAGTGELFF. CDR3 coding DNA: TGTGCCAGCAGCGCAGACAGGGCGGGGACCGGGGAGCTGTTTTTT.